This T cell receptor beta chain is from a study of blood T cell repertoires in COVID-19. This clone was observed a few times. The method was immunoSEQ multiplex PCR; TCRdb's version includes in-frame clones alone and lacks a portion of them. The sample yields 150,000 to 200,000 clones, 70% to 80% seen once. CDR1 and CDR2 from the germline V gene are WNHNN and SYGVQD (reference sequence). The length of the CDR3 is 13 residues. With 0 bases removed from V and 2 bases from J, the gap between germline ends came to 4 bases. The sequence was collected from a man between 50 and 59 years old who had recovered from COVID-19. This rearrangement joins TRBV10-1 to TRBJ1-2; D uncertain. The sample taken for sequencing was peripheral blood. This chain's CDR3 is CASSESGNYGYTF. The CDR3 DNA follows: TGCGCCAGCAGTGAGTCCGGGAACTATGGCTACACCTTC.